The entry below gives a single T cell receptor beta chain sequence along with its context. This sample was taken from a study of blood T cell repertoires in COVID-19. Study-wide background: Donors in the United States, Italy and Spain gave samples during acute or convalescent COVID-19.

Looked up from germline, CDR1 is SGHNT and CDR2 is YYREEE (reference sequence). Trimming took 4 bases from V and 2 from J, leaving 9 bases between them. The CDR3 covers 13 residues. Repertoires were generated with immunoSEQ multiplex PCR, while TCRdb's copy carries only in-frame clones and drops some. The table includes approximately 80,000 clones, 88% detected once. The sample was peripheral blood. This clonotype originated in a human donor in a cohort sampled during active COVID-19. The chain recombines TRBV5-4 with TRBJ2-5; D is perhaps TRBD1 (7 bases). CDR3 coding DNA: TGTGCCAGCAGCGCGGGACAGCAAGAGACCCAGTACTTC. Protein: CASSAGQQETQYF.